This T cell receptor beta chain emerged from a study of T cell changes during pregnancy in multiple sclerosis. The germline gives CDR1 MNHEY, CDR2 SVGAGI. The CDR3 is 14 residues long. V gave up 11 bases and J gave up 5 bases; unmatched junction bases: 11. Some clones are missing from TCRdb's copy, which holds only in-frame ones; the method was immunoSEQ multiplex PCR. Here the sample spans under 120,000 clones, roughly nine tenths being singletons. This sequence joins TRBV6-5 and TRBJ2-2; 7 bases are a match to TRBD2. The TCR comes from a female donor with multiple sclerosis, enrolled in a pregnancy study. The sample here was peripheral blood, taken after pregnancy. This CDR3 reads CAVHSGGVTGELFF. The DNA for the CDR3 is TGTGCCGTCCACTCGGGGGGAGTAACCGGGGAGCTGTTTTTT.